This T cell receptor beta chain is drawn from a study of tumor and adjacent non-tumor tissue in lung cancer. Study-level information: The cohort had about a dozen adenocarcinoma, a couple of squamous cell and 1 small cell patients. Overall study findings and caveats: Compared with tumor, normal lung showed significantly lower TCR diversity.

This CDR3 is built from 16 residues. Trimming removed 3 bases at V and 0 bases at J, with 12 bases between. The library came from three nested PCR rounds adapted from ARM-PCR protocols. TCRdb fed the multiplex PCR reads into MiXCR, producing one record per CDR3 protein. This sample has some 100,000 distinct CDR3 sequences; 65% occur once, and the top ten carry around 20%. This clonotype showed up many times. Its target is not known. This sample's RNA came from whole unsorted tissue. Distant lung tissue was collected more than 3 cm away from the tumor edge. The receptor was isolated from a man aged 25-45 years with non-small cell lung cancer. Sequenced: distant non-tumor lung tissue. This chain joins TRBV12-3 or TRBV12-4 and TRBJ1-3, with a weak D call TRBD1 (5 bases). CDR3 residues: CASSFTTASSGNTIYF. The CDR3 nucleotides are TGTGCCAGCAGTTTTACGACAGCAAGCTCTGGAAACACCATATATTTT.